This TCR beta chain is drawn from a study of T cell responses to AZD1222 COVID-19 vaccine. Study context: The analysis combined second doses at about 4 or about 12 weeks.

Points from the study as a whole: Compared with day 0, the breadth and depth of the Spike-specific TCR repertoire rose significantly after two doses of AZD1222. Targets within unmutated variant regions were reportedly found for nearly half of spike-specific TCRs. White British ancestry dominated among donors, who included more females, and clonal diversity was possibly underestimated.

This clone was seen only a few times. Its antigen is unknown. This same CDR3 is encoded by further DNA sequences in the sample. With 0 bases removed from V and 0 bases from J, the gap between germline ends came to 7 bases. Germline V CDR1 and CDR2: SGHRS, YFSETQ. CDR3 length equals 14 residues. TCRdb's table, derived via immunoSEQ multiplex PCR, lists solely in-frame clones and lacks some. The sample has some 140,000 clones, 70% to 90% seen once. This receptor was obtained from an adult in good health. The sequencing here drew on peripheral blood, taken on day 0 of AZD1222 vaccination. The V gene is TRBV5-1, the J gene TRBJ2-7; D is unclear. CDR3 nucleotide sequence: TGCGCCAGCAGCTTGGAGGGCACCTCCTACGAGCAGTACTTC. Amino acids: CASSLEGTSYEQYF.